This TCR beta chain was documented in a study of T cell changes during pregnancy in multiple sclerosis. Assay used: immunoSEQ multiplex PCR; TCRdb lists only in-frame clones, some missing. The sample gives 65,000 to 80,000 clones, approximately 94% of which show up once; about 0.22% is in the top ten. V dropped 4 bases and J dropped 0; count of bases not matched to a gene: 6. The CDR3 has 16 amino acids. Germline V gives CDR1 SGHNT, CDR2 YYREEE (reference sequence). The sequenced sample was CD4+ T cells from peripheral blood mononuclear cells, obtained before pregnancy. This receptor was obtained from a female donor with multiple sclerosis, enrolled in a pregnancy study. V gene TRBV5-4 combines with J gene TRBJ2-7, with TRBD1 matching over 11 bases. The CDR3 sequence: CASSVGTGGSSYEQYF. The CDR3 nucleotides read TGTGCCAGCAGCGTTGGGACAGGGGGAAGCTCCTACGAGCAGTACTTC.